Each of the 29 T cell receptor beta chains below was sequenced from the same sample in a study of human T cells and chemical hapten exposure. Time point: pre-sensitization, week 0. Stated treatment: therapeutic diphenylcyclopropenone sensitization with weekly scalp DPC. TCRdb called the RACE reads again in MiXCR, with one record for every CDR3 protein. Among about 180,000 distinct CDR3 sequences listed, around 30% were seen once. Specimen: whole blood, collected in connection with sensitization to the hapten diphenylcyclopropenone (DPC). The receptors here all came from a woman aged 25 to 39 with alopecia areata. Some clones in this sample may be carry-over from other donors' samples.

The chain links TRBV6-6 to TRBJ1-1; tentatively, D is TRBD1 (5 bases). Trimming pared 2 bases from V and 1 base from J, leaving 8 bases between. From germline, CDR1 is MNHNY and CDR2 SVGAGI (reference sequence). The CDR3 is 14 residues long. The CDR3 DNA follows: TGTGCCAGCAGTTACCCAGGGCAGAACACTGAAGCTTTCTTT. Its translation: CASSYPGQNTEAFF.

The V and J genes are TRBV7-6 and TRBJ2-5; the D gene is possibly TRBD2 (7 bases). This CDR3 is built from 14 residues. The V end lost 5 bases, the J end lost 3 bases, and 13 bases lay between the germline ends. From germline, CDR1 is SGHVS and CDR2 FNYEAQ. This chain's CDR3 is CASSLRGGEETQYF. The CDR3 nucleotides read TGTGCCAGCAGCCTGAGGGGGGGCGAAGAGACCCAGTACTTC.

The chain joins TRBV6-6 to TRBJ2-3; 12 bases align to TRBD1. CDR3 length equals 15 residues. V was pared by 8 bases and J by 6 bases, with 9 bases of the junction left unmatched. Looked up from germline, CDR1 is MNHNY and CDR2 is SVGAGI (reference sequence). The DNA for the CDR3 is TGTGCCAGCGGTCAAAGCGGGACAGGGGGCGATACGCAGTATTTT. This translates into CASGQSGTGGDTQYF.

The table lists this clonotype with a few counts. The CDR3 region is CSARQHKDYEQYF. CDR3 coding DNA: TGCAGTGCTAGACAGCATAAAGACTACGAGCAGTACTTC. The chain joins TRBV20-1 to TRBJ2-7, with unresolved D. Germline V gene sequence: CDR1 DFQATT, CDR2 SNEGSKA (reference sequence). Trimming pared 2 bases from V and 3 bases from J, leaving 11 bases between. This CDR3 comprises 13 residues.

This clonotype turned up a few times. The chain employs TRBV12-3 or TRBV12-4 and TRBJ1-3; 8 positions match TRBD1. The CDR3 runs to 15 residues. The junction had 6 bases not matched to a gene; V was cut back by 8 bases and J by 0 bases. CDR3 nucleotide sequence: TGTGCCAGCGGATCAACAGGGGGCTCTGGAAACACCATATATTTT. This gives the protein CASGSTGGSGNTIYF.

This rearrangement joins TRBV28 to TRBJ2-1; TRBD2 matches at 11 bases. This CDR3 has 17 amino acids. Germline values: CDR1 MDHEN, CDR2 SYDVKM. V was pared by 5 bases and J by 2 bases, with 8 bases of the junction left unmatched. The CDR3 coding sequence is TGTGCCAGCAGTCCTACCAGACTAGCGGGGCCCTACAATGAGCAGTTCTTC. Its translation is CASSPTRLAGPYNEQFF.

The chain links TRBV29-1 to TRBJ2-3; tentatively, D is TRBD2 (6 bases). V was shortened by 7 bases and J by 2 bases, with 10 bases between the two germline ends. The germline CDR1 and CDR2 sequences are SQVTM and ANQGSEA. The CDR3 consists of 12 residues. The CDR3 DNA reads TGCAGCGGGGCGGGACCCACAGATACGCAGTATTTT. Protein product: CSGAGPTDTQYF.

The rearrangement uses TRBV18 and TRBJ2-5, with 10 bases fitting TRBD1. Looked up from germline, CDR1 is KGHSH and CDR2 is LQKENI. The ends lost 4 bases at V and 4 bases at J; junction bases unmatched: 6. The CDR3 has 15 amino acids. The CDR3 sequence: CASSRTGTGVETQYF. The CDR3 region has the DNA TGTGCCAGCTCACGTACCGGGACAGGGGTAGAGACCCAGTACTTC.

V and J are TRBV19 and TRBJ2-7; D possibly corresponds to TRBD1 (6 bases). Trimming pared 5 bases from V and 2 bases from J, leaving 13 bases between. Germline V CDR1 and CDR2: LNHDA, SQIVND (reference sequence). The CDR3 covers 14 residues. The CDR3, as DNA: TGTGCCAGTAGTCGTTTGGGGGCCCCCTACGAGCAGTACTTC. It codes for CASSRLGAPYEQYF. Full variable domain (outside the CDR3, taken from reference TRBV19 and TRBJ2-7): DGGITQSPKYLFRKEGQNVTLSCEQNLNHDAMYWYRQDPGQGLRLIYYSQIVNDFQKGDIAEGYSVSREKKESFPLTVTSAQKNPTAFYLCASSRLGAPYEQYFGPGTRLTVT.

This chain connects TRBV7-2 to TRBJ2-7, with 9 bases matching TRBD1. J was trimmed by 5 bases and V by 2 bases; bases with no gene match: 4. Germline CDR1 SGHTA, CDR2 FQGNSA. The length of the CDR3 is 14 residues. CDR3 in DNA: TGTGCCAGCAGCTTAATGGGACAGGGTAACGAGCAGTACTTC. Protein sequence: CASSLMGQGNEQYF.

This clonotype was observed a few times. V gene TRBV5-1 combines with J gene TRBJ2-2; 8 bases align to TRBD2. The V gene's germline CDR1 is SGHRS and CDR2 YFSETQ. The CDR3 runs 15 residues. The V segment lost 2 bases and the J segment 4 bases; nucleotides outside the gene matches: 4. The CDR3 region is CASSFSGGVTGELFF. The CDR3 nucleotides read TGCGCCAGCAGCTTCTCGGGAGGGGTCACCGGGGAGCTGTTTTTT.

CDR3 nucleotides: TGTGCCAGCAGTTTAATGCCCGTAAACATTCAGTACTTC. Translating gives CASSLMPVNIQYF. The chain couples TRBV28 to TRBJ2-4; D remains ambiguous. The CDR3 has 13 amino acids. Trimming pared 2 bases from V and 6 bases from J, leaving 8 bases between. Germline CDR1 reads MDHEN; CDR2 reads SYDVKM.

The V and J genes are TRBV11-2 and TRBJ1-4; TRBD1 aligns across 9 bases. Germline CDR1 is SGHAT and CDR2 is FQNNGV. J was trimmed by 8 bases and V by 4 bases; bases with no gene match: 8. The CDR3 extends over 15 amino acids. CDR3 nucleotides: TGTGCCAGCAGCTCTACGGACAGGGGCCTAGAAAAACTGTTTTTT. Translation gives CASSSTDRGLEKLFF.

This clonotype was observed at least ten times. This chain connects TRBV27 to TRBJ1-4; 7 nucleotides line up with TRBD1. The J segment lost 4 bases and the V segment lost 5 bases, leaving 10 bases of the junction unmatched. The CDR3 runs to 16 residues. Germline V gene sequence: CDR1 MNHEY, CDR2 SMNVEV (reference sequence). The CDR3 sequence is CASSQGSGGLNEKLFF. The CDR3 bases are TGTGCCAGCAGTCAGGGATCAGGGGGTCTTAATGAAAAACTGTTTTTT.

The CDR3 region has the DNA TGTGCCAGCAGCTCCCGGGTCACCCAGAACACTGAAGCTTTCTTT. This encodes CASSSRVTQNTEAFF. V is TRBV7-9 and J is TRBJ1-1; D is ambiguous. V was pared by 4 bases and J by 1 base, with 13 bases between. This CDR3 region has 15 residues. CDR1 is SEHNR and CDR2 is FQNEAQ in the germline V gene (reference sequence).

This clonotype has only a few counts. This chain links TRBV28 with TRBJ1-2; D is unresolved. This CDR3 contains 12 residues. V shed 8 bases and J shed 5 bases, with 12 bases lying between them. The germline gives CDR1 MDHEN, CDR2 SYDVKM. CDR3 protein: CASAFTTYGYTF. CDR3 nucleotide sequence: TGTGCCAGCGCTTTCACCACATATGGCTACACCTTC.

The rearrangement uses TRBV20-1 and TRBJ2-3, with TRBD2 matching 8 bases. The V gene's germline CDR1 is DFQATT and CDR2 SNEGSKA (reference sequence). The CDR3 consists of 15 residues. Trimming took 2 bases from V and 3 from J; bases not matched to a gene: 7. The CDR3 region has the DNA TGCAGTGCTAGAAATAGCGGGACGGGGACAGATACGCAGTATTTT. Its translation is CSARNSGTGTDTQYF.

J is TRBJ1-2 and V is TRBV9, with TRBD1 matching over 9 bases. V lost 4 bases and J lost 3; bases outside the gene matches: 7. The CDR3 length is 15 residues. CDR1 SGDLS and CDR2 YYNGEE come from the germline V gene. CDR3 residues: CASSSRTGADYGYTF. The DNA of the CDR3 is TGTGCCAGCAGCTCCCGGACAGGGGCGGACTATGGCTACACCTTC. Complete variable domain (other parts from reference TRBV9 and TRBJ1-2): DSGVTQTPKHLITATGQRVTLRCSPRSGDLSVYWYQQSLDQGLQFLIQYYNGEERAKGNILERFSAQQFPDLHSELNLSSLELGDSALYFCASSSRTGADYGYTFGSGTRLTVV.

This clonotype appeared a few times. The J gene is TRBJ1-3, the V gene TRBV6-2 or TRBV6-3; 7 bases align to TRBD1. CDR3 length: 13 amino acids. CDR1 is MNHEY, CDR2 SVGEGT, per germline. The ends lost 2 bases at V and 9 bases at J; junction bases unmatched: 4. CDR3 DNA: TGTGCCAGCAGTTACCCGGGGGACAGCACCATATATTTT. Residues: CASSYPGDSTIYF.

The chain uses TRBV24-1 and TRBJ1-5; TRBD1 might be the D (5 bases). Trimming stripped 2 bases from V and 1 base from J, with 8 bases between. The germline V gene has CDR1 KGHDR and CDR2 SFDVKD. The CDR3 runs to 15 residues. The CDR3 nucleotides read TGTGCCACCAGTGATTCCAGACAGAGCAATCAGCCCCAGCATTTT. This gives the protein CATSDSRQSNQPQHF.

V is TRBV28 and J is TRBJ2-2; TRBD2 might be the D (5 bases). The CDR3 runs 14 residues. The germline CDR1 and CDR2 sequences are MDHEN and SYDVKM. V dropped 5 bases and J dropped 0 bases, with 7 bases sitting between them. The CDR3 is CASSRGSNTGELFF. CDR3 coding DNA: TGTGCCAGCAGTCGGGGTTCGAACACCGGGGAGCTGTTTTTT.

This clonotype has more than one count but fewer than ten. The chain combines TRBV10-3 with TRBJ1-1; D is possibly TRBD1 (6 bases). Trimming removed 8 bases from V and 1 base from J, with 11 bases in between. CDR3 length: 13 amino acids. CDR1 is ENHRY and CDR2 is SYGVKD in the germline V gene. CDR3 bases: TGTGCCATCGCGGGACACACGAACACTGAAGCTTTCTTT. Residues: CAIAGHTNTEAFF.

The chain recombines TRBV28 with TRBJ1-5, with D perhaps matching TRBD1 (6 bases). Per germline, CDR1 MDHEN and CDR2 SYDVKM. The CDR3 has 16 residues. V lost 1 base, J lost 3 bases, and 13 bases lay in between. The CDR3 spells CASSLFGRQDNQPQHF. For the CDR3, the DNA is TGTGCCAGCAGTTTATTCGGTAGACAGGACAATCAGCCCCAGCATTTT.

This clonotype was observed once. The chain uses TRBV10-3 and TRBJ1-3; TRBD1 might be the D (6 bases). Germline V CDR1 and CDR2: ENHRY, SYGVKD. The CDR3 is 16 residues long. Trimming pared 2 bases from V and 0 bases from J, leaving 11 bases between. CDR3 region: CAISEQGLRSGNTIYF. CDR3 bases: TGTGCCATCAGTGAGCAGGGGCTCCGCTCTGGAAACACCATATATTTT.

The rearrangement links TRBV15 to TRBJ2-3; 10 bases map to TRBD2. Germline CDR1 LNHNV, CDR2 YYDKDF (reference sequence). The CDR3 is 16 residues long. V gave up 4 bases and J gave up 1 base; unmatched junction bases: 5. The CDR3: CATSTASGSGTDTQYF. CDR3 nucleotides: TGTGCCACCAGCACGGCTAGCGGGAGTGGCACAGATACGCAGTATTTT.

V gene TRBV15 combines with J gene TRBJ2-7; D is unclear. The CDR3 loop spans 13 amino acids. V was shortened by 2 bases and J by 8 bases, with 13 bases between the two germline ends. Germline values: CDR1 LNHNV, CDR2 YYDKDF (reference sequence). CDR3 sequence (DNA): TGTGCCACCAGCAGATCTGGAGTATACAAGCAGTACTTC. Protein product: CATSRSGVYKQYF. Supplemented by reference TRBV15 and TRBJ2-7, the full variable domain reads DAMVIQNPRYQVTQFGKPVTLSCSQTLNHNVMYWYQQKSSQAPKLLFHYYDKDFNNEADTPDNFQSRRPNTSFCFLDIRSPGLGDTAMYLCATSRSGVYKQYFGPGTRLTVT.

J is TRBJ1-1 and V is TRBV5-4, with D tentatively TRBD1 (5 bases). V was clipped by 0 bases and J by 4 bases, with 13 bases between them. CDR3 length: 15 residues. Germline V gene lookup returns CDR1 SGHNT and CDR2 YYREEE (reference sequence). Here the CDR3 reads CASSLAAGHSTEAFF. DNA for the CDR3: TGTGCCAGCAGCTTGGCGGCAGGGCACTCCACTGAAGCTTTCTTT.

Concerning this clonotype: A read error may produce the germline difference seen at one junction end. This chain connects TRBV5-1 to TRBJ2-1; D ambiguous. The CDR3 length is 14 residues. Germline loops: CDR1 SGHRS, CDR2 YFSETQ. The CDR3 nucleotides read TGCGCCAGCAGCTTGGACGTATCCTACATTGAGCAGTTCTTC. It yields the protein CASSLDVSYIEQFF.

The count of this clonotype is one. The chain joins TRBV20-1 to TRBJ2-2; a weak D match, TRBD2 (5 bases). V was shortened by 2 bases and J by 3 bases, with 13 bases between the two germline ends. Germline CDR1 DFQATT, CDR2 SNEGSKA (reference sequence). The CDR3 totals 15 residues. The CDR3 bases are TGCAGTGCTAGAAATCCCCAAGCGGACACCGGGGAGCTGTTTTTT. Translation: CSARNPQADTGELFF.